This entry concerns a single T cell receptor (beta chain). Its antigen is currently unknown. This specimen belongs to a study of T cells in localized non-small cell lung cancer. The study, taken as a whole, reports: In the blood, greater T cell density corresponded to longer overall survival. In adjacent lung appeared a median approximately 57 of the top 100 tumor clones. It was uninvolved adjacent lung that showed the highest T cell clonality, exceeding tumor.

The length of the CDR3 is 14 residues. Germline values: CDR1 SEHNR, CDR2 FQNEAQ (reference sequence). Trimming cost V 5 bases and J 3 bases, with 13 bases left between them. This table comes from immunoSEQ multiplex PCR, and its TCRdb copy is limited to in-frame clones, with some not included. The sample contains fewer than 100,000 clones, 75% to 85% of which appear only once. The sample in question was peripheral blood, obtained before any cancer treatment. This clonotype originated in a female donor at least 60 years old with stage I lung adenocarcinoma. The rearrangement links TRBV7-9 to TRBJ2-5; a weak D match, TRBD1 (6 bases). The CDR3 is CASSGGGREETQYF. CDR3 coding DNA: TGTGCCAGCAGCGGGGGCGGAAGAGAAGAGACCCAGTACTTC.